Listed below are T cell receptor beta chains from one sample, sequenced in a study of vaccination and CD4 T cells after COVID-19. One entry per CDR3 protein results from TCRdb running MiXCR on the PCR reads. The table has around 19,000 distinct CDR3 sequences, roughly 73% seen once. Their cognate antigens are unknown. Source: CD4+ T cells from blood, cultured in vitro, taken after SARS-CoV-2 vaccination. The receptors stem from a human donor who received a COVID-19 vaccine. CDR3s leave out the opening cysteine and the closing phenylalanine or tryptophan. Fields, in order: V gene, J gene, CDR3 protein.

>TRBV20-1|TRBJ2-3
SGMDRGTDTQY
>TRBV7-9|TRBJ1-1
ASSLGQHTEAF
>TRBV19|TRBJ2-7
ASSNYYEQY
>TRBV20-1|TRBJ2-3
SAHGGLAGETDTQY
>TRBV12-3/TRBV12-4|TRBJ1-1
ASRTSLAGTGNTEAF
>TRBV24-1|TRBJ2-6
ATSDPQSTGANVLT
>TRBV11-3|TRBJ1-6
ASSLGGGLNSPLH
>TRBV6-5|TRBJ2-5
ASSYTIETQY
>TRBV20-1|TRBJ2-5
SAHQRGGLKTQY
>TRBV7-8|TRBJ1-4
ASSLRDRAEKLF
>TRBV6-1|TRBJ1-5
ASSEFTRGGHYSNQPQH
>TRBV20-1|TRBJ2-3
SAPNPKSGSGTDTQY
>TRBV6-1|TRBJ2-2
ASSITGRYDTGELF
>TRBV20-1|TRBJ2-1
SAPNTRMPHSMEQF
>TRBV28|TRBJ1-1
ASVGQGSEAF
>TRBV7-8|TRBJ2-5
ASSIRTGIQETQY
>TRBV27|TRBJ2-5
ASRHLQETQY
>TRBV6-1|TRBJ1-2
ASSGMDSSNYGYT
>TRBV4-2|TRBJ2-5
ASSPLAGGADAHAVQETQY
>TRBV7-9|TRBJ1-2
ASSFSTLRGGYT
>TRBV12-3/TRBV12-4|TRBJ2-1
ASTRLHTALNEQF
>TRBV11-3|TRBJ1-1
ASSLVTEAF
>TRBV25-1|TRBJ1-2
ASTPNGGVGYT
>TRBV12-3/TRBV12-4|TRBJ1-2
ASSLARSDGYT
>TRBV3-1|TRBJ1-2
ASTGGFHGYT
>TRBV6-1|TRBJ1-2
ASRESGTAAGYGYT
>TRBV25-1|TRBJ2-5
ASSAPQGAGETQY
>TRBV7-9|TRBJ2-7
ASSPRGRGTSSYEQY
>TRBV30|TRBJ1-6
AWSVPRTGQNSPLH
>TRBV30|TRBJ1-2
AWSSGTGYGYT
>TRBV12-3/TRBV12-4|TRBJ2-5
ASSSGTSGGRETQY
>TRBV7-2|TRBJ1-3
ASSLAGLGNTIY
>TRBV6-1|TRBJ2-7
ASSEGWGSDYEQY
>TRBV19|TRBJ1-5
ASGPQGAGNQPQH
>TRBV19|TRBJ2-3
ASSLGQGRRTDTQY
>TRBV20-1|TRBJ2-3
SARDGIGTDTQY
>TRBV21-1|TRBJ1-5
ASSKRGRVNQPQH
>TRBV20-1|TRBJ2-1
SASGSGGYNEQF
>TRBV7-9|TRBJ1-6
ASSSNNSPLH
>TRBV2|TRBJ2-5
AGIRGGRETQY
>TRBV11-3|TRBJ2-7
ASSLPSGGYSQDPYEQY
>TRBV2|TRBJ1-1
ASSEARTKNTEAF
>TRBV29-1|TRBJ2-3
SVALAPSTDTQY
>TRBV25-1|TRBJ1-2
ASSRQGAGGYT